This is a list of T cell receptor beta chains from one sample in a study of cytomegalovirus exposure and HLA in healthy donors. The data were produced by immunoSEQ multiplex PCR, yet TCRdb's version contains in-frame clones alone and is incomplete. The sample yields 150,000 to 200,000 clones, almost 75% seen once. Sequenced input: PBMCs. These receptors were obtained from a woman aged 18-29 years in good health and CMV-seropositive. Both conserved end residues are part of each CDR3. D genes are given only for firm matches. A row's size may be missing; if present it is once, few, many or a size class.

clone_size	d_call	v_call	j_call	cdr3_nt	cdr3_aa
.	.	TRBV10-3	TRBJ1-1	TGTGCCATCAGTGAGGAGGTTAACACTGAAGCTTTCTTT	CAISEEVNTEAFF
few	.	TRBV7-3	TRBJ2-1	TGTGCCAGCAGGTCCTTCCCCGGGGGAAGCTACAATGAGCAGTTCTTC	CASRSFPGGSYNEQFF
.	.	TRBV6-1	TRBJ1-6	TGTGCCAGCAGTCCAGTGGGAGCGAGGGAATCACCCCTCCACTTT	CASSPVGARESPLHF
few	TRBD2	TRBV5-1	TRBJ2-1	TGCGCCAGCAGCTTGGCCGGGCGGGGGGGCAATGAGCAGTTCTTC	CASSLAGRGGNEQFF
.	TRBD1	TRBV2	TRBJ2-1	TGTGCCAGCAGTGAAAGGACAGGATACAATGAGCAGTTCTTC	CASSERTGYNEQFF
few	TRBD1	TRBV11-2	TRBJ1-1	TGTGCCAGCAGCTTAAACAGGGGGCAAACTGAAGCTTTCTTT	CASSLNRGQTEAFF
.	.	TRBV29-1	TRBJ2-1	TGCAGCGTTGACCAGATTCGATGGGGGCCCCTTTACAATGAGCAGTTCTTC	CSVDQIRWGPLYNEQFF
.	.	TRBV5-4	TRBJ1-2	TGTGCCAGCAGCCGCGACAGAGTAATTAACTATGGCTACACCTTC	CASSRDRVINYGYTF
.	.	TRBV27	TRBJ2-7	TGTGCCAGCTCGCCAACAGACAGCTCCTACGAGCAGTACTTC	CASSPTDSSYEQYF
.	TRBD1	TRBV5-6	TRBJ2-2	TGTGCCAGCAGCTTCCGGGACAGGAGGGAGCTGTTTTTT	CASSFRDRRELFF
.	.	TRBV5-1	TRBJ1-6	TGCGCCAGCAGCTTGGTGACAGAGAATTCACCCCTCCACTTT	CASSLVTENSPLHF
.	.	TRBV15	TRBJ2-7	TGTGCCACCAGCAGAGATAGGGGCCTGTCCTACGAGCAGTACTTC	CATSRDRGLSYEQYF
few	TRBD2	TRBV7-8	TRBJ2-3	TGTGCCAGCAGCCACTGGACTAGCGGGGGCACAGATACGCAGTATTTT	CASSHWTSGGTDTQYF
.	.	TRBV30	TRBJ2-3	TGTGCCTGGAGTGTAAAGGGAGCAGATACGCAGTATTTT	CAWSVKGADTQYF
.	.	TRBV6-4	TRBJ2-1	TGTGCCAGCAGTGGCTCGAGGGGGGGCCAGGTTAATGAGCAGTTCTTC	CASSGSRGGQVNEQFF
.	.	TRBV4-1	TRBJ2-3	TGCGCCAGCAGCCAAGTTTTGGCTACAGATACGCAGTATTTT	CASSQVLATDTQYF
.	TRBD1	TRBV4-1	TRBJ1-2	TGCGCCAGCAGCCAAGTCCCCCAGGGGGCGAGCGGCTACACCTTC	CASSQVPQGASGYTF
few	.	TRBV9	TRBJ2-2	TGTGCCAGCAGCGTAGCGGGACAGAACACCGGGGAGCTGTTTTTT	CASSVAGQNTGELFF
once	TRBD1	TRBV7-2	TRBJ2-7	TGTGCCAGCAGCTATGGGGACAGCAGCTACGAGCAGTACTTC	CASSYGDSSYEQYF
.	TRBD2	TRBV6-1	TRBJ2-7	TGTGCCTTAACGGCTAGCGGGCCCGGCTCCTACGAGCAGTACTTC	CALTASGPGSYEQYF
.	.	TRBV5-4	TRBJ1-2	TGTGCCAGCAGCTTGCCTGGGGCCCACTGTGGCTACACCTTC	CASSLPGAHCGYTF
.	TRBD1	TRBV7-6	TRBJ2-7	TGTGCCAGCAGCCCCCGGACAGGGGGCGAGAGGGGGCAGTACTTC	CASSPRTGGERGQYF
once	.	TRBV7-9	TRBJ1-6	TGTTCCAGCAGCTATGGGGCGGATTCACCCCTCCACTTT	CSSSYGADSPLHF
.	.	TRBV5-4	TRBJ1-1	TGTGCCAGCAGTACAGACGCCGCAGAGGCTTTCTTT	CASSTDAAEAFF
.	TRBD2	TRBV6-5	TRBJ2-7	TGTGCCAGCAGTTACGGTAGCGGGGGATCCTACGAGCAGTACTTC	CASSYGSGGSYEQYF
.	.	TRBV5-4	TRBJ2-7	TGTGCCAGCAGCTTGGCCCTCGGGGGGCAGACCTACGAGCAGTACTTC	CASSLALGGQTYEQYF
.	TRBD1	TRBV6-6	TRBJ1-1	TGTGCCAGCAGTTCGGCAGGGGGCCTTAGAAACACTGAAGCTTTCTTT	CASSSAGGLRNTEAFF
once	.	TRBV30	TRBJ2-1	TGTGCCTGGAGCCCCCGGGGGTACAATGAGCAGTTCTTC	CAWSPRGYNEQFF
.	.	TRBV6-5	TRBJ1-2	TGTGCCAGCAGTGAAAAGGGGTCCCCCTATGGCTACACCTTC	CASSEKGSPYGYTF
.	TRBD2	TRBV6-6	TRBJ2-7	TGTGCCAGCAGTTCCCTACTAGCGGGGATGGACGAGCAGTACTTC	CASSSLLAGMDEQYF
.	TRBD1	TRBV29-1	TRBJ1-2	TGCAGCGTCCCAAAACAGGGGAAAGTCTATGGCTACACCTTC	CSVPKQGKVYGYTF
once	TRBD2	TRBV4-3	TRBJ2-1	TGCGCCAGCAGCCAAAGGACTAGCGGTCAATACAATGAGCAGTTCTTC	CASSQRTSGQYNEQFF
.	TRBD1	TRBV2	TRBJ1-5	TGTGCCAGCAGGGGGGACAGGGGTGACCAGCCCCAGCATTTT	CASRGDRGDQPQHF
.	.	TRBV2	TRBJ2-7	TGTGCCAGCAGTAAGGCGCGGACTCTGGACGAGCAGTACTTC	CASSKARTLDEQYF
.	.	TRBV7-2	TRBJ1-6	TGTGCCAGCAGCTATACCCCGGTCGGCGGGTCACCCCTCCACTTT	CASSYTPVGGSPLHF
.	.	TRBV5-6	TRBJ1-1	TGTGCCAGCAGCTCCCAAAGCGGCGGGAACACTGAAGCTTTCTTT	CASSSQSGGNTEAFF
few	.	TRBV25-1	TRBJ1-2	TGTGCCAGCAGTGCCACCGACAGCGAGGAAGGCTACACCTTC	CASSATDSEEGYTF
.	.	TRBV30	TRBJ2-7	TGTGCCATTAAAACCTACTACGAGCAGTACTTC	CAIKTYYEQYF
.	.	TRBV4-3	TRBJ2-5	TGCGCCAGCAGCCGAAGTTCTTACTACCAAGAGACCCAGTACTTC	CASSRSSYYQETQYF
few	TRBD1	TRBV7-3	TRBJ2-5	TGTGCCAGCAGCCCTCGGACAGGACTCCAAGAGACCCAGTACTTC	CASSPRTGLQETQYF
.	.	TRBV5-4	TRBJ2-2	TGTGCCAGCAGCTTGGCAGGGGCCGCTAACACCGGGGAGCTGTTTTTT	CASSLAGAANTGELFF
.	.	TRBV30	TRBJ2-7	TGTGCCTGGAGTGTGAATTCTCAGTGGGAGCAGTGCTTC	CAWSVNSQWEQCF
.	TRBD2	TRBV29-1	TRBJ2-5	TGCGCAGCCGGGACTAGCGGCGCAGAGACCCAGTACTTC	CAAGTSGAETQYF
medium-sized	.	TRBV19	TRBJ1-2	TGTGCCAGTAGTCTTGGCTGGGGGGACGTTAACTATGGCTACACCTTC	CASSLGWGDVNYGYTF
.	TRBD1	TRBV18	TRBJ1-5	TGTGCCAGCTCACCAGACAGGGCAGGTCAGCCCCAGCATTTT	CASSPDRAGQPQHF
.	.	TRBV6-5	TRBJ1-3	TGTGCCACGAGCGGGGGAAACACCATATATTTT	CATSGGNTIYF
.	TRBD1	TRBV6-4	TRBJ1-6	TGTGCCAGCAGCAAGGTCCCAGAACAGGGGGCGGATTCACCCCTCCACTTT	CASSKVPEQGADSPLHF
once	.	TRBV14	TRBJ1-2	TGTGCCAGCAGCCAACACACCCGACAGTCGAACGGTCACGACTATGGCTACACCTTC	CASSQHTRQSNGHDYGYTF